This T cell receptor beta chain was documented in a study of shared clonotypes between healthy human individuals. Study details: Researchers drew samples from two women and three men aged 18 to 49. Points from the study as a whole: Naive subsets usually exceeded memory subsets in estimated richness.

A remark on this clone: Its target is not known.

Terminally differentiated effector memory CD45RA+ cells were excluded from the naive CD8 cells, which were CD45RO-negative and positively selected for CCR7. The assay was run at deep level. Produced via immunoSEQ multiplex PCR; TCRdb's table is partial and in-frame only. This table holds more than 2 million clones, approximately 94% found once. CDR3 length: 15 amino acids. Germline V gene data show CDR1 as SEHNR and CDR2 as FQNEAQ (reference sequence). With 2 bases clipped from V and 4 bases from J, the junction kept 6 bases outside the gene matches. The sequence derives from a man aged 18 to 29 in good health. V and J are TRBV7-9 and TRBJ1-2, with 8 bases aligning to TRBD1. The specimen sequenced was naive CD8+ T cells sorted from blood. The CDR3 DNA is TGTGCCAGCAGCTTACCCCGACAGGGGAGCTATGGCTACACCTTC. It is translated as CASSLPRQGSYGYTF.